The sequence of this T cell receptor (beta chain) was determined in a study of blood T cell repertoires in COVID-19. Across the whole study: COVID-19 samples collected from the United States, Italy and Spain covered acute and convalescent phases. Sample material is recorded as cDNA or gDNA derived from T cells, B-cell-depleted T cells, or PBMCs.

Germline V gene sequence: CDR1 LNHNV, CDR2 YYDKDF (reference sequence). V was trimmed by 0 bases and J by 5 bases, leaving 11 bases between them. The CDR3 is 14 amino acids. As processed by the authors: Estimation of nucleated cell counts was performed using reference gene primer amplification. Repertoires were generated with immunoSEQ multiplex PCR, while TCRdb's copy carries only in-frame clones and drops some. That table gives V, J and clone size, and the DNA gave D and trimming. The repertoire holds 200,000 to 250,000 clones, with roughly three quarters as singletons. Input material: peripheral blood. The receptor was isolated from a woman between 40 and 55 years old with active or convalescent COVID-19. The chain carries TRBV15 and TRBJ2-7; maybe TRBD1 (5 bases). In DNA, the CDR3 is TGTGCCACCAGCAGAGATTGGGGCTCGGACGAGCAGTACTTC. Its translation is CATSRDWGSDEQYF. The full variable domain, completed using reference TRBV15 and TRBJ2-7, is DAMVIQNPRYQVTQFGKPVTLSCSQTLNHNVMYWYQQKSSQAPKLLFHYYDKDFNNEADTPDNFQSRRPNTSFCFLDIRSPGLGDTAMYLCATSRDWGSDEQYFGPGTRLTVT.